A single T cell receptor beta chain is shown here with its context. Its antigen is unidentified. These data are taken from a study of T cells in Graves' hyperthyroidism and ophthalmopathy. About the research overall: At initial diagnosis, before any treatment had begun, peripheral blood was obtained. Study-wide results and caveats: Within blood appeared most thyroid clonotypes that had expanded above 0.001. Before onset, by a median of approximately 6.2 months, the model predicted ophthalmopathy.

Germline CDR1 is MDHEN and CDR2 is SYDVKM. The V gene lost 4 bases and the J gene lost 0 bases, with 10 bases spanning the gap. This CDR3 contains 15 residues. It was RNA transcripts that yielded the amplified TCR beta CDR3 regions. The TCR CDR3 was amplified in a first-round RT-PCR using the HTBI primer set. MiXCR, applied by TCRdb to the multiplex PCR reads, yields one record per CDR3 protein. The sample consists of around 300,000 distinct CDR3 sequences, about 25% of them appearing once. Exclusions: uncontrolled infection, other autoimmune disease, pregnancy, lactation. This chain joins TRBV28 and TRBJ1-5; D uncertain. Sequenced material: blood. This clonotype was obtained from a man in his forties with Graves' hyperthyroidism that later progressed to Graves' ophthalmopathy. Here the CDR3 reads CASSWNLHSNQPQHF. CDR3 sequence (DNA): TGTGCCAGCAGTTGGAATTTACATAGCAATCAGCCCCAGCATTTT.